Included here is one T cell receptor (beta chain) sequence, with context. Its antigen is not identified. The method was immunoSEQ multiplex PCR; TCRdb's version includes in-frame clones alone and lacks a portion of them. This table has around 31,000 clones, about 95% appearing once. This CDR3 contains 14 residues. CDR1 and CDR2 (germline): MGHRA, YSYEKL. V was pared by 6 bases and J by 4 bases, with 14 bases between. These data originate in a study of circulating and synovial CD4+ cells in juvenile arthritis. Study results and caveats: Circulating pathogenic-like and bulk T cells looked alike by Vbeta family usage. Deeper sequencing increased measured overlap with synovial clonotypes. Compared with bulk blood, circulating pathogenic-like lymphocytes shared substantially more CDR3 sequences with synovial T cells. Some such blood samples were as oligoclonal as synovium.

The chain employs TRBV4-1 and TRBJ2-3; D is perhaps TRBD1 (5 bases). The source of this sequence is a human donor with juvenile idiopathic arthritis. Source material: CD4+ T cells from blood. CDR3 DNA: TGCGCCAGCAGTCAGGGTATATTGGCAGATACGCAGTATTTT. It codes for CASSQGILADTQYF.